This paragraph reports one T cell receptor beta chain. This receptor's antigen is unknown. No much larger clone exists at a distance of one base, and base qualities are not known. Trimming removed 4 bases from V and 15 bases from J; the gene matches leave 12 bases unexplained. For CDR1 and CDR2, the germline V gene lists SNHLY and FYNNEI. The CDR3 has 13 amino acids, counting the end cysteine and phenylalanine. Just the 39-base CDR3 DNA is kept, in frame starting at base 1. TCRbeta CDR3 regions were amplified from genomic DNA by means of the immunoSEQ Assay, a bias-controlled multiplex PCR. The published analysis was carried out like this. Nucleated cell counts per sample were estimated from amplification of reference gene primers within the assay. To quantify the absolute abundance of each unique TCRbeta CDR3 rearrangement, sequence reads were collapsed and filtered. Productive Simpson clonality was computed per sample as the square root of Simpson's diversity index over productive rearrangements. TCRdb's version of the immuneACCESS table is confined to in-frame rearrangements and falls short of the full clone set. An unresolved V gene accounts for under half of the shortfall where checked; the remainder is of unknown origin. The V and J calls and clone size come from that table; D and trimming were worked out from the DNA. In this sample the table shows some 90,000 clones, about 84% of which occur a single time. The ten largest clones take up nearly 4.5% of the sample.

These data originate in a study of blood T cell repertoires in COVID-19 (TCRdb year 2020). General notes on the study: The collaborator samples originated in the United States, Italy and Spain and spanned the acute and convalescent phases of COVID-19. The repertoires were made available in a free public database intended to serve as a resource for research on the immune response to SARS-CoV-2. Where available, HLA class I and class II types were obtained from metadata supplied by the sample provider rather than from assay-based typing. Samples came from the ongoing ImmuneRACE study (first 160 participants) plus 1,254 subjects from 6 global collaborators. A de-identified subject ID, COVID-19 status, age in years and sex were almost always included in the sample metadata. Subjects who had been exposed to COVID-19, were actively infected with it, or had recovered from it provided the deeply sampled blood TCRbeta repertoires that made up the dataset. The material from the prospective study consisted of cDNA or gDNA derived from T cells, B-cell-depleted T cells, or PBMCs.

Here is what the overall study found, with its caveats: The amount of clinical and demographic metadata varied by source and participant and was provided uncurated.

Collaborating institutions collected whole blood in K2EDTA tubes following their own protocols. For TCRbeta analysis, collaborators shipped samples in one of three forms: frozen whole blood, isolated PBMCs, or DNA extracted from either of those sample types. The receptor's source is a man in his 60s with acute or convalescent COVID-19. The chain joins TRBV2 to TRBJ1-5, with TRBD1 identical over 7 junction bases. Sequencing was carried out using peripheral blood. The bases read TGTGCCAGCAGTGGGACAGGAGCCGCCGAAGGGCATTTT. It translates as CASSGTGAAEGHF.